The 5 T cell receptor beta chains reported below all come from one sample, sequenced in a study of cytomegalovirus exposure and HLA in healthy donors. Libraries were prepared by immunoSEQ multiplex PCR; TCRdb keeps only in-frame clonotypes and omits some of them. This table holds about 150,000 clones, about 86% found once. Sequences were obtained from PBMCs. The origin of the receptors is a human donor in good health.

The chain joins TRBV7-9 to TRBJ2-5; a possible D gene is TRBD2 (7 bases). Trimming left V 6 bases short and J 4 bases short, with 15 bases between. The CDR3 extends over 14 amino acids. CDR1 SEHNR and CDR2 FQNEAQ come from the germline V gene (reference sequence). The CDR3 reads CASRGGGDSETQYF. The CDR3 region has the DNA TGTGCCAGCAGAGGGGGGGGTGACTCAGAGACCCAGTACTTC.

The chain joins TRBV25-1 to TRBJ1-4; 7 nucleotides agree with TRBD1. The CDR3 spans 17 residues. V dropped 6 bases and J dropped 0; count of bases not matched to a gene: 10. Germline CDR1 is MGHDK and CDR2 is SYGVNS. The chain's CDR3 is CASSGRQGYATNEKLFF. CDR3 DNA: TGTGCCAGCAGCGGTAGACAGGGATATGCAACTAATGAAAAACTGTTTTTT. Variable domain in full (rest from reference TRBV25-1 and TRBJ1-4): EADIYQTPRYLVIGTGKKITLECSQTMGHDKMYWYQQDPGMELHLIHYSYGVNSTEKGDLSSESTVSRIRTEHFPLTLESARPSHTSQYLCASSGRQGYATNEKLFFGSGTQLSVL.

This rearrangement joins TRBV28 to TRBJ2-1; possible D gene TRBD1, 5 bases. V shed 5 bases and J shed 15 bases, with 14 bases lying between them. This CDR3 contains 11 residues. CDR1 and CDR2 from the germline V gene are MDHEN and SYDVKM. The CDR3 DNA reads as TGTGCCAGCAGTATCCCTTACAGGTGGTTCTTC. This codes for CASSIPYRWFF.

This chain uses TRBV27 with TRBJ2-1; TRBD2 is a possible D gene (5 bases). Germline-derived CDR1 and CDR2 are MNHEY and SMNVEV (reference sequence). CDR3 length: 12 residues. The V end lost 6 bases, the J end lost 9 bases, and 12 bases lay between the germline ends. The DNA of the CDR3 is TGTGCCAGCAGGAATAGTCGGGGTGAGCAGTTCTTC. Protein: CASRNSRGEQFF.

V and J are TRBV5-6 and TRBJ1-1; perhaps TRBD1 as D (6 bases). CDR3 length: 15 residues. Trimming cost V 0 bases and J 1 base, with 10 bases left between them. Germline V gene lookup returns CDR1 SGHDT and CDR2 YYEEEE. CDR3 in amino acids: CASSLGTGKNTEAFF. Written as DNA, the CDR3 is TGTGCCAGCAGCTTGGGCACAGGGAAGAACACTGAAGCTTTCTTT. Full variable domain (outside the CDR3, taken from reference TRBV5-6 and TRBJ1-1): DAGVTQSPTHLIKTRGQQVTLRCSPKSGHDTVSWYQQALGQGPQFIFQYYEEEERQRGNFPDRFSGHQFPNYSSELNVNALLLGDSALYLCASSLGTGKNTEAFFGQGTRLTVV.